A selection of T cell receptor beta chains follows, all from one sample in a study of blood T cell repertoires in COVID-19. This table comes from immunoSEQ multiplex PCR, and its TCRdb copy is limited to in-frame clones, with some not included. Altogether roughly 45,000 clones are present, 86% being singletons, with the ten largest covering 2.6%. Sequencing was performed on peripheral blood. The receptors were sampled from a woman older than 75 with COVID-19, enrolled during active disease. CDR3s include the opening cysteine and the closing phenylalanine or tryptophan. D genes are given only for firm matches. Not every row has a clone size; where given, it reads once, few, many or a size class.

TRBV24-1	TRBJ2-7	NA	14	NA	CATSDSGLSYEQYF	TGTGCCACCAGTGATTCGGGACTTTCCTACGAGCAGTACTTC
TRBV30	TRBJ1-1	NA	13	NA	CAWRTGPNTEAFF	TGTGCCTGGAGAACAGGGCCGAACACTGAAGCTTTCTTT
TRBV9	TRBJ2-7	NA	12	NA	CASSPGSYEQYF	TGTGCCAGCAGCCCGGGGAGCTACGAGCAGTACTTC
TRBV7-9	TRBJ2-2	NA	16	NA	CASSFETGVTTGELFF	TGTGCCAGCAGCTTCGAGACAGGCGTTACCACCGGGGAGCTGTTTTTT
TRBV28	TRBJ2-7	NA	14	NA	CASSLSGGTYEQYF	TGTGCCAGCAGTTTATCCGGCGGGACCTACGAGCAGTACTTC
TRBV19	TRBJ1-5	NA	15	NA	CASSTTHRRYQPQHF	TGTGCCAGTAGTACGACCCACAGGAGATATCAGCCCCAGCATTTT
TRBV7-6	TRBJ2-7	NA	18	NA	CASSLIPPPGLSTSEQYF	TGTGCCAGCAGCTTAATCCCGCCCCCGGGTCTTAGCACGAGCGAGCAGTACTTC
TRBV27	TRBJ2-7	NA	15	NA	CASSSRTLPMYEQYF	TGTGCCAGCAGTTCCCGGACACTCCCGATGTACGAGCAGTACTTC
TRBV27	TRBJ1-6	TRBD1	16	NA	CASRPWTGTGGSPLHF	TGTGCCAGCCGGCCCTGGACAGGGACAGGGGGATCACCCCTCCACTTT
TRBV10-1	TRBJ2-1	NA	14	NA	CASSGATSYNEQFF	TGCGCCAGCAGTGGGGCTACATCCTACAATGAGCAGTTCTTC
TRBV11-2	TRBJ1-3	NA	12	NA	CASSFYGNTIYF	TGTGCCAGCAGCTTCTATGGAAACACCATATATTTT
TRBV19	TRBJ1-3	NA	14	NA	CASRASSSGNTIYF	TGTGCCAGTAGAGCGAGCAGCTCTGGAAACACCATATATTTT
TRBV6-5	TRBJ1-6	NA	16	NA	CASSYSVAGVHSPLHF	TGTGCCAGCAGTTACTCTGTTGCAGGGGTGCATTCACCCCTCCACTTT
TRBV18	TRBJ2-3	NA	13	NA	CASSPTGSGTQYF	TGTGCCAGCTCACCAACAGGGTCCGGTACGCAGTATTTT
TRBV5-6	TRBJ2-5	TRBD2	14	NA	CASSLAAGKKTQYF	TGTGCCAGCAGCCTGGCAGCGGGAAAAAAGACCCAGTACTTC
TRBV7-2	TRBJ1-5	TRBD1	14	NA	CASSHLTGNQPQHF	TGTGCCAGCAGTCACCTGACAGGGAATCAGCCCCAGCATTTT
TRBV6-6	TRBJ2-7	NA	14	NA	CASSYSRVVYEQYF	TGTGCCAGCAGCTATTCCAGGGTAGTCTACGAGCAGTACTTC
TRBV19	TRBJ2-3	TRBD2	18	NA	CASSQQGLAVLGADTQYF	TGTGCCAGTAGTCAGCAGGGACTAGCGGTACTAGGCGCAGATACGCAGTATTTT
TRBV20-1	TRBJ1-3	NA	12	NA	CSASHSGNTIYF	TGCAGTGCTAGTCACTCTGGAAACACCATATATTTT
TRBV4-1	TRBJ2-1	TRBD1	16	NA	CASSPLGTGAFNEQFF	TGCGCCAGCAGCCCACTCGGGACAGGGGCTTTTAATGAGCAGTTCTTC
TRBV25-1	TRBJ2-7	NA	14	NA	CASSVGGSSYEQYF	TGTGCCAGCAGTGTGGGCGGGTCTTCCTACGAGCAGTACTTC
TRBV7-3	TRBJ1-2	TRBD1	14	NA	CASSPDRGQGGYTF	TGTGCCAGCAGCCCAGACAGGGGGCAAGGGGGCTACACCTTC
TRBV28	TRBJ1-5	NA	15	NA	CASMFTDRLNQPQHF	TGTGCCAGCATGTTCACCGACAGATTAAATCAGCCCCAGCATTTT
TRBV28	TRBJ1-5	TRBD1	15	NA	CASSGDRGWNQPQHF	TGTGCCAGCAGTGGGGACAGGGGTTGGAATCAGCCCCAGCATTTT
TRBV30	TRBJ1-1	NA	16	NA	CAWSVFVWPPNTEAFF	TGTGCCTGGAGTGTATTTGTTTGGCCGCCGAACACTGAAGCTTTCTTT
TRBV5-4	TRBJ1-4	TRBD1	13	NA	CASREGANEKLFF	TGTGCCAGCAGGGAGGGGGCGAACGAAAAACTGTTTTTT
TRBV19	TRBJ1-5	NA	14	few	CASSILGGNQPQHF	TGTGCCAGTAGTATACTTGGCGGGAATCAGCCCCAGCATTTT
TRBV7-9	TRBJ2-7	TRBD1	15	NA	CASSSTGTGGSEQYF	TGTGCCAGCAGCTCAACCGGGACAGGGGGGTCCGAGCAGTACTTC
TRBV7-9	TRBJ2-7	TRBD1	13	NA	CASSRGQTYEQYF	TGTGCCAGCAGCAGGGGGCAGACCTACGAGCAGTACTTC
TRBV11-2	TRBJ2-5	TRBD2	16	NA	CASSLRGLAWQETQYF	TGTGCCAGCAGCTTAAGAGGACTAGCGTGGCAAGAGACCCAGTACTTC
TRBV5-1	TRBJ1-1	NA	14	NA	CASSFQSSNTEAFF	TGCGCCAGCAGCTTTCAGTCGTCAAACACTGAAGCTTTCTTT
TRBV25-1	TRBJ2-3	TRBD1	16	NA	CASSPSWDSYTDTQYF	TGTGCCAGCAGTCCCTCGTGGGACAGTTACACAGATACGCAGTATTTT
TRBV10-3	TRBJ1-2	NA	15	NA	CAISGSGSIANGYTF	TGTGCCATCAGTGGGTCTGGTAGCATCGCGAATGGCTACACCTTC